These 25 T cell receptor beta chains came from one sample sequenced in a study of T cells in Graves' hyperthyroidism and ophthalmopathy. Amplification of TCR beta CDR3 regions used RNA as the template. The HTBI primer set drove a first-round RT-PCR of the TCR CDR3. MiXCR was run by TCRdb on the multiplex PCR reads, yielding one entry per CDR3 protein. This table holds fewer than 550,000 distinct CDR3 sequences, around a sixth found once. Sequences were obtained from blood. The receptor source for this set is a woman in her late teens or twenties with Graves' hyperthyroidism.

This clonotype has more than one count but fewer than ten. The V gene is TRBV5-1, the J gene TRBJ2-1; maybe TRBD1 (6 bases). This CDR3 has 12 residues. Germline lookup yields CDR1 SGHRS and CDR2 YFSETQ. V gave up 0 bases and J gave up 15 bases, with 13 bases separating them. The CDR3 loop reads CASSLGGHLLFF. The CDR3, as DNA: TGCGCCAGCAGCTTGGGGGGACATTTGCTGTTCTTC.

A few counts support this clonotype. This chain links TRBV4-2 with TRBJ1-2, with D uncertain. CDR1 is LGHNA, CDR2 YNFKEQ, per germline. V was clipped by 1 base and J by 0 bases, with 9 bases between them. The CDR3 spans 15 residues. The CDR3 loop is CASSQVDRSNYGYTF. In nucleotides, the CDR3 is TGTGCCAGCAGCCAAGTAGACCGATCTAACTATGGCTACACCTTC.

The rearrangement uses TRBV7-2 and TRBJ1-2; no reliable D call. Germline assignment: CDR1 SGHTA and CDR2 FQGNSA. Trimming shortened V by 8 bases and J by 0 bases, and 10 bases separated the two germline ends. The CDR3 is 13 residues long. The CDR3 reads CASPREANYGYTF. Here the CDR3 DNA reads TGTGCCAGCCCTCGGGAAGCTAACTATGGCTACACCTTC.

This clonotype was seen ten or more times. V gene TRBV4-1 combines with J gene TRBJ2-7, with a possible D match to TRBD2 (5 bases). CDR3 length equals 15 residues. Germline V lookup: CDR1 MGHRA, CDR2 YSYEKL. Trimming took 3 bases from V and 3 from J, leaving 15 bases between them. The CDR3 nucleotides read TGCGCCAGCAGCCAGGTCGACGACGGGAACTACGAGCAGTACTTC. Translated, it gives CASSQVDDGNYEQYF.

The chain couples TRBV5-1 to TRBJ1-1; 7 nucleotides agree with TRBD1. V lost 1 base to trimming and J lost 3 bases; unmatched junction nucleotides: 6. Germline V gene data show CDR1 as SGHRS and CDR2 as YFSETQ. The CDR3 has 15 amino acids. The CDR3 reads CASSLTGAEYTEAFF. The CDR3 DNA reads TGCGCCAGCAGCTTGACAGGGGCTGAGTACACTGAAGCTTTCTTT. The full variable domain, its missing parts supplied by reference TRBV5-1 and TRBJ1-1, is KAGVTQTPRYLIKTRGQQVTLSCSPISGHRSVSWYQQTPGQGLQFLFEYFSETQRNKGNFPGRFSGRQFSNSRSEMNVSTLELGDSALYLCASSLTGAEYTEAFFGQGTRLTVV.

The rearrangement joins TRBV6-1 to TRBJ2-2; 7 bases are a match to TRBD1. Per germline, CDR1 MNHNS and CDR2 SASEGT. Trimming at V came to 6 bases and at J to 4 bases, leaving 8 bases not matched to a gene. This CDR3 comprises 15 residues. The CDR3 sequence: CASRSGTAATGELFF. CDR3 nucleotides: TGTGCCAGCAGGTCCGGGACAGCAGCCACCGGGGAGCTGTTTTTT.

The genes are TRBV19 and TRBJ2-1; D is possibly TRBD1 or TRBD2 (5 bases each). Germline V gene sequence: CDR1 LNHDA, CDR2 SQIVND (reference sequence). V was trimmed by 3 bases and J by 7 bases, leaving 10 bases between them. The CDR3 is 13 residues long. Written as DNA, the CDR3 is TGTGCCAGTAGTATTGGGGGTTGGAATGAGCAGTTCTTC. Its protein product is CASSIGGWNEQFF.

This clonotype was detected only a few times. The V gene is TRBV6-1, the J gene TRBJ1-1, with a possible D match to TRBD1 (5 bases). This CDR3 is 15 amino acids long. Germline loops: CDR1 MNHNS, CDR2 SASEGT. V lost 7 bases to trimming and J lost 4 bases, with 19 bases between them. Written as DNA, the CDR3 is TGTGCCAGCAACTCGGGAGTGGGGACCGGCACTGAAGCTTTCTTT. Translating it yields CASNSGVGTGTEAFF.

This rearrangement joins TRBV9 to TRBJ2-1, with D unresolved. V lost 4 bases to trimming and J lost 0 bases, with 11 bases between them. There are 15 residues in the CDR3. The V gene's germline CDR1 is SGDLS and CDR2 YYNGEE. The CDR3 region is CASSPQEDSYNEQFF. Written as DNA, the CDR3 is TGTGCCAGCAGCCCCCAAGAGGACTCCTACAATGAGCAGTTCTTC.

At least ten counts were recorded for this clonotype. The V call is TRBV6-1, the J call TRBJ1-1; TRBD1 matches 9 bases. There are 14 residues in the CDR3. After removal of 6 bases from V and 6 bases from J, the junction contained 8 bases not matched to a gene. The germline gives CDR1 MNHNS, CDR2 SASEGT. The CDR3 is CASRRDRVLAEAFF. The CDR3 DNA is TGTGCCAGCAGACGGGACAGGGTTCTGGCTGAAGCTTTCTTT.

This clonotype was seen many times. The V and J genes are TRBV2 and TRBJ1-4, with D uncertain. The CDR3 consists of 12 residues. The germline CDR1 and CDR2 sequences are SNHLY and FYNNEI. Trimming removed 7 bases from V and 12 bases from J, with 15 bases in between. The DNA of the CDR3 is TGTGCCAGCACCCAGGAGAGTTGGGAACTGTTTTTT. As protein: CASTQESWELFF.

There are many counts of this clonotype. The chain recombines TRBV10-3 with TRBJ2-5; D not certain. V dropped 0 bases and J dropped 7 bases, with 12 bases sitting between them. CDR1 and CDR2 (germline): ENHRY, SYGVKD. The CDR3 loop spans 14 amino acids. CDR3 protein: CAISESVEHGTQYF. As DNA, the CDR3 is TGTGCCATCAGTGAGTCGGTAGAACACGGGACCCAGTACTTC.

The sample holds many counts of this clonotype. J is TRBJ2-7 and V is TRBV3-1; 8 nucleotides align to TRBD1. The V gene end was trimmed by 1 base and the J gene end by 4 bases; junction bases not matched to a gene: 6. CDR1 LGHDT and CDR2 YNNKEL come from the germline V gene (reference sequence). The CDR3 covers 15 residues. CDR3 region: CASSQGRTGLYEQYF. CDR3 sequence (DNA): TGTGCCAGCAGCCAAGGAAGGACAGGGCTTTACGAGCAGTACTTC.

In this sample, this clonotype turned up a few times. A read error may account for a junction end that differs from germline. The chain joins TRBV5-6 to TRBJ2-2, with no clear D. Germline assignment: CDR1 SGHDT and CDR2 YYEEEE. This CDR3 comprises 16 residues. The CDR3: CASSVTSAPNTGELFF. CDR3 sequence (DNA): TGTGCCAGCAGCGTGACCTCGGCCCCGAATACCGGGGAGCTGTTTTTT.

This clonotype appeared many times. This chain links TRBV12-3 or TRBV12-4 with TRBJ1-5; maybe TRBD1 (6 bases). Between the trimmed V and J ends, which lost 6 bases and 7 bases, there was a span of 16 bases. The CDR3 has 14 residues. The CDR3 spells CASSTQGRGQPQHF. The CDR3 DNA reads TGTGCCAGCAGCACCCAGGGGAGGGGCCAGCCCCAGCATTTT.

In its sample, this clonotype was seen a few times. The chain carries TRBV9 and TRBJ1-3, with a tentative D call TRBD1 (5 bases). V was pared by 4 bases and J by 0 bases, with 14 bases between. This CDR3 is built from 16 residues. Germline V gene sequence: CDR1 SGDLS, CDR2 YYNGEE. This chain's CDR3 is CASSPDRLYSGNTIYF. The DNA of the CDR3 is TGTGCCAGCAGCCCCGACAGACTATACTCTGGAAACACCATATATTTT.

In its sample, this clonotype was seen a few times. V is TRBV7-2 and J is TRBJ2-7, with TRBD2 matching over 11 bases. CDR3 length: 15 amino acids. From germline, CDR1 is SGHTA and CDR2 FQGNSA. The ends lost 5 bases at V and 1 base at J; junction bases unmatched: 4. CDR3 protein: CASSPSGGPSYEQYF. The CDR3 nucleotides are TGTGCCAGCAGCCCTAGCGGGGGGCCTTCCTACGAGCAGTACTTC.

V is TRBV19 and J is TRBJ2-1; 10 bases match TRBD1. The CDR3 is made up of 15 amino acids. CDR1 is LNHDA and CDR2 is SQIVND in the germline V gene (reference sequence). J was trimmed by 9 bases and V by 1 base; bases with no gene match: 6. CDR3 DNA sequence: TGTGCCAGTAGTATAGTAGGACAGGGGGGAGTTGAGCAGTTCTTC. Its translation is CASSIVGQGGVEQFF.

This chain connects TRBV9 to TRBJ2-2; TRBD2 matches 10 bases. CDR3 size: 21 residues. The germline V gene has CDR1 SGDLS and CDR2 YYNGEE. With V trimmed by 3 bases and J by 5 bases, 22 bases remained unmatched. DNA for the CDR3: TGTGCCAGCAGCGAGGGGCCGCCGAGGCTAGCGGGAGAATCAGGGACCGGGGAGCTGTTTTTT. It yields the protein CASSEGPPRLAGESGTGELFF.

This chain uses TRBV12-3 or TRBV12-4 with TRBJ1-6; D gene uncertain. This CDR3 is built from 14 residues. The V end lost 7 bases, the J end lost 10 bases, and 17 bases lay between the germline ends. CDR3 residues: CASTGGMYSSPLHF. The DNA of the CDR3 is TGTGCCAGCACCGGAGGGATGTATAGCTCACCCCTCCACTTT.

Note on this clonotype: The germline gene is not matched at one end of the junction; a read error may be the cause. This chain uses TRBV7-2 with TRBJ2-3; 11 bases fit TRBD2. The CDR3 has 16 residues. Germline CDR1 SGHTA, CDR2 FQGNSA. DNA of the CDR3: TGTGCCAGCAGCGTAGCGGGGGGGCCGGGGGCAGATACGCAGTATTTT. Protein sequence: CASSVAGGPGADTQYF.

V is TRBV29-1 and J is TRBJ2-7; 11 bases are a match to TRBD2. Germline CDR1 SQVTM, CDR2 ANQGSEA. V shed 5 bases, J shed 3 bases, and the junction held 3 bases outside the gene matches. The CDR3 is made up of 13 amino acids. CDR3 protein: CSVSLAGVYEQYF. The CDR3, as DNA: TGCAGCGTTTCACTAGCGGGAGTCTACGAGCAGTACTTC.

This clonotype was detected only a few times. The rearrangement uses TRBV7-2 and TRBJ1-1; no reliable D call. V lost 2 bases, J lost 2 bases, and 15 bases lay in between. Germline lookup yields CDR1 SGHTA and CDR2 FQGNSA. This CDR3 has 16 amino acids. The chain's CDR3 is CASSLFRRSPNTEAFF. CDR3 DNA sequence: TGTGCCAGCAGCTTATTTAGGCGAAGTCCAAACACTGAAGCTTTCTTT.

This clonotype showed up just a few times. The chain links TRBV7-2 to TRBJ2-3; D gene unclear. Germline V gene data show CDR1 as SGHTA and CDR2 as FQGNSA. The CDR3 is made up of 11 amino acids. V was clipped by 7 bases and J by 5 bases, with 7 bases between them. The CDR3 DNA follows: TGTGCCAGCACCCCCGGAGATACGCAGTATTTT. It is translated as CASTPGDTQYF.

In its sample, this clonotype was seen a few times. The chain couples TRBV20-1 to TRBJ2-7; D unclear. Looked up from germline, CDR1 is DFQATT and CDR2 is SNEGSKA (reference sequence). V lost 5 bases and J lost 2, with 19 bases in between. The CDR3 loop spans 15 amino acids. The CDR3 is CSACEVGQPPYEQYF. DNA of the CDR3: TGCAGTGCTTGCGAGGTGGGCCAACCTCCCTACGAGCAGTACTTC.